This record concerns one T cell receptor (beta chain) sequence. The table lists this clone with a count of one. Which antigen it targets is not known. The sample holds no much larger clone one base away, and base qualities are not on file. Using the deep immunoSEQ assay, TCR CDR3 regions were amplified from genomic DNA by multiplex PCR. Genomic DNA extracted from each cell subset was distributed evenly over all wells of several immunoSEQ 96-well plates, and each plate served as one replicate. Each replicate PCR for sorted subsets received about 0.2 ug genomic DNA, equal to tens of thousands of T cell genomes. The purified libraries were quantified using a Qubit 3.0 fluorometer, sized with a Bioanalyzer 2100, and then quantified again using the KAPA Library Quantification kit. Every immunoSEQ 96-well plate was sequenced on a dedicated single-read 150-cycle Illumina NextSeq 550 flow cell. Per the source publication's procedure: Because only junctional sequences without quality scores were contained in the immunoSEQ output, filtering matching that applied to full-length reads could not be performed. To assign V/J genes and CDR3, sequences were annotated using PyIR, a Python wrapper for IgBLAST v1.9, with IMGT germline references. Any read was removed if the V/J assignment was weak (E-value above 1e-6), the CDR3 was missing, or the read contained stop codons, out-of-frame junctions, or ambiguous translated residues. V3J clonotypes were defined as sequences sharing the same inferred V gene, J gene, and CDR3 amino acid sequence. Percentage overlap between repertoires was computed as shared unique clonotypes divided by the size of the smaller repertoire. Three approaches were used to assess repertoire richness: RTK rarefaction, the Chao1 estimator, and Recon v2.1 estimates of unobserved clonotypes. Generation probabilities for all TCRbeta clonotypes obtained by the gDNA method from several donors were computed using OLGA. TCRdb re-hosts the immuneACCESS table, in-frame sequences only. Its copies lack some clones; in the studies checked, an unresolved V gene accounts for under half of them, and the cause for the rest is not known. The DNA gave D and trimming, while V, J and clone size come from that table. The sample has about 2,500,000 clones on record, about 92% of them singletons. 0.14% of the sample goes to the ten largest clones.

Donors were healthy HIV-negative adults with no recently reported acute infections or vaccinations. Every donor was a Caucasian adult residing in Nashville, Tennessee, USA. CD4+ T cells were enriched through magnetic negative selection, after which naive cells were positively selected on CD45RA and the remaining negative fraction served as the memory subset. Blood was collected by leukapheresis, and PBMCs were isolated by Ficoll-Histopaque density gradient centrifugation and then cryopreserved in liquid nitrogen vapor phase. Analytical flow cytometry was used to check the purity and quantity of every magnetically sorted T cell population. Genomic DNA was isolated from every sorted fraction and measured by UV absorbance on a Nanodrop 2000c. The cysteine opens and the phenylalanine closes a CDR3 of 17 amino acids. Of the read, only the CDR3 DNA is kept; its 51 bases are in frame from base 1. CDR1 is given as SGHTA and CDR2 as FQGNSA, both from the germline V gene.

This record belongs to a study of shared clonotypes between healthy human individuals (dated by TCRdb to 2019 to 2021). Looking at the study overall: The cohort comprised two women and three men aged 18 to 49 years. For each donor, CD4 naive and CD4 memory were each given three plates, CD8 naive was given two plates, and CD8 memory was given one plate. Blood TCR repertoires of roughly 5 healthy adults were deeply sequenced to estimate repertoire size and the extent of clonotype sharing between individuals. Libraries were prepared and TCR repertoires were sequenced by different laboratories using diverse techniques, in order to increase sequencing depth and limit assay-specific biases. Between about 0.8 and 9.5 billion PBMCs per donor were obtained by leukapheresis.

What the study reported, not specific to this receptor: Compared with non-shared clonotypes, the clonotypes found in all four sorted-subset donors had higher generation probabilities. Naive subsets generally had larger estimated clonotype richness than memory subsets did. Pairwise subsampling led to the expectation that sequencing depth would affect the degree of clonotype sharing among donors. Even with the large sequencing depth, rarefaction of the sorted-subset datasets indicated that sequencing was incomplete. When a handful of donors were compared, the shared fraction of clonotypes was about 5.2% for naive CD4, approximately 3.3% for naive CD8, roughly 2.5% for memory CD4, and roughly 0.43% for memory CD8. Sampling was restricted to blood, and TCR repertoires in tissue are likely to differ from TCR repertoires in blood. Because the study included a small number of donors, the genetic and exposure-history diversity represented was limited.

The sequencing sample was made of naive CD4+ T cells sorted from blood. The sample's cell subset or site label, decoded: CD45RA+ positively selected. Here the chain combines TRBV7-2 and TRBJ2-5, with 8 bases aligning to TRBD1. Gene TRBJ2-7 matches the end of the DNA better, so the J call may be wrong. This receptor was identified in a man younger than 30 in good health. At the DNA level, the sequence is TGTGCCAGCAGCTTACGGGGCCCGGGCAGGGGGCTAAACGAGCAGTACTTC. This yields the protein CASSLRGPGRGLNEQYF.